These 16 T cell receptor beta chains originate from one sample sequenced in a study of cytotoxic CD8 clonotypes in ibrutinib-treated CLL. Method: immunoSEQ multiplex PCR; TCRdb's copy keeps in-frame clones and lacks some. Counted here are some 350,000 clones, approximately 67% occurring once; the ten biggest clones make up 6.3%. Material: PBMCs, obtained after 36 months of ibrutinib treatment. These receptors were collected from a human donor with chronic lymphocytic leukemia.

The chain employs TRBV6-1 and TRBJ1-5, with D unclear. The CDR3 loop spans 13 amino acids. V was pared by 6 bases and J by 1 base, with 7 bases between. CDR1 is MNHNS, CDR2 SASEGT, per germline. In DNA, the CDR3 is TGTGCCAGCAGGCGGGCCAGCAATCAGCCCCAGCATTTT. It is translated as CASRRASNQPQHF.

About this clone: This clone may be a read error of a much larger clone one base away. The genes are TRBV18 and TRBJ2-5, with D unresolved. This CDR3 is 13 amino acids long. Deletions cut 3 bases from V and 1 base from J, with 6 bases between. Germline assignment: CDR1 KGHSH and CDR2 LQKENI. CDR3: CASSPGIQETQYF. The CDR3 DNA reads as TGTGCCAGCTCACCGGGCATCCAAGAGACCCAGTACTTC.

The gene calls are TRBV15 and TRBJ2-7; 10 bases match TRBD2. From germline, CDR1 is LNHNV and CDR2 YYDKDF (reference sequence). The CDR3 spans 14 residues. V shed 3 bases, J shed 3 bases, and the junction held 2 bases outside the gene matches. The CDR3 protein is CATSSRTSGYEQYF. The CDR3 DNA is TGTGCCACCAGCAGCAGGACTAGCGGCTACGAGCAGTACTTC.

The chain has TRBV2 and TRBJ2-7; D possibly corresponds to TRBD2 (5 bases). Germline CDR1 and CDR2: SNHLY and FYNNEI. The CDR3 is made up of 15 amino acids. Trimming shortened V by 6 bases and J by 8 bases, and 23 bases separated the two germline ends. CDR3: CASSRTYDPTGKQYF. In nucleotides, the CDR3 is TGTGCCAGCAGCAGAACCTACGATCCTACGGGAAAGCAGTACTTC. Full variable domain (remainder filled in from reference TRBV2 and TRBJ2-7): EPEVTQTPSHQVTQMGQEVILRCVPISNHLYFYWYRQILGQKVEFLVSFYNNEISEKSEIFDDQFSVERPDGSNFTLKIRSTKLEDSAMYFCASSRTYDPTGKQYFGPGTRLTVT.

V is TRBV7-3 and J is TRBJ2-6; D gene uncertain. The V gene lost 2 bases and the J gene lost 4 bases, with 9 bases spanning the gap. Germline values: CDR1 SGHTA, CDR2 FQGTGA. This CDR3 region has 15 residues. CDR3 loop: CASSLGLHGANVLTF. Written as DNA, the CDR3 is TGTGCCAGCAGCTTAGGGCTTCACGGGGCCAACGTCCTGACTTTC.

This clone came up a few times. The genes are TRBV5-6 and TRBJ2-7, with 7 bases identical to TRBD2. CDR1 is SGHDT and CDR2 is YYEEEE in the germline V gene. CDR3 length: 15 amino acids. J lost 6 bases, V lost 5 bases, and 14 bases had no gene match. CDR3 amino acids: CASSPFSGPTPEQYF. The CDR3 DNA sequence: TGTGCCAGCAGTCCCTTTAGCGGGCCCACCCCCGAGCAGTACTTC.

The chain is built from TRBV6-6 and TRBJ2-1; D may correspond to TRBD1 or TRBD2 (6 bases each). CDR1 and CDR2 from the germline V gene are MNHNY and SVGAGI (reference sequence). Trimming took off 7 bases at V and 7 bases at J, with 14 bases between the two ends. This CDR3 spans 13 amino acids. The CDR3 reads CASKYRGLNEQFF. In DNA form, the CDR3 reads TGTGCCAGCAAGTATCGGGGGCTAAATGAGCAGTTCTTC.

The chain combines TRBV21-1 with TRBJ1-2; the DNA was not used to check the table's D call, TRBD1. TRBV21-1 is deemed a pseudogene. This CDR3 has 18 residues. CDR3 in DNA: TGTGCCAGCAGCAAAGCGCCTCCCCACGGACAGGGGGGCTATGGCTACACCTTC. It translates to CASSKAPPHGQGGYGYTF.

This rearrangement joins TRBV5-1 to TRBJ1-1, with D perhaps TRBD1 (5 bases). This CDR3 is 15 amino acids long. V lost 0 bases and J lost 4, with 13 bases in between. The germline V gene encodes CDR1 SGHRS and CDR2 YFSETQ. The DNA of the CDR3 is TGCGCCAGCAGCTTGGAAGGGGCCTGGGGCACTGAAGCTTTCTTT. Protein: CASSLEGAWGTEAFF.

This clone was picked up many times. The chain couples TRBV10-3 to TRBJ2-3; no reliable D call. Germline V lookup: CDR1 ENHRY, CDR2 SYGVKD. V lost 6 bases and J lost 2, with 3 bases in between. The CDR3 runs to 11 residues. The CDR3 protein is CAISDTDTQYF. The DNA for the CDR3 is TGTGCCATCAGCGACACAGATACGCAGTATTTT.

This chain connects TRBV15 to TRBJ2-2; 10 bases line up with TRBD2. The CDR3 runs to 14 residues. Germline assignment: CDR1 LNHNV and CDR2 YYDKDF (reference sequence). J lost 6 bases, V lost 10 bases, and 8 bases had no gene match. The CDR3 region has the DNA TGTGCCAGCAGAGAAAGCGGGAGGGCCGGGGAGCTGTTTTTT. It codes for CASRESGRAGELFF.

V gene TRBV15 combines with J gene TRBJ2-5, with D tentatively TRBD1 (6 bases). Between the trimmed V and J ends, which lost 3 bases and 1 base, there was a span of 15 bases. CDR3 size: 16 residues. Germline V CDR1 and CDR2: LNHNV, YYDKDF (reference sequence). In DNA form, the CDR3 reads TGTGCCACCAGCAGCTCCGGGGCGACAGGCCAAGAGACCCAGTACTTC. Residues: CATSSSGATGQETQYF.

The chain links TRBV4-3 to TRBJ2-2; D unresolved. Trimming took off 1 base at V and 7 bases at J, with 13 bases between the two ends. The CDR3 totals 15 residues. Germline CDR1 reads LGHNA; CDR2 reads YSLEER. CDR3 coding DNA: TGCGCCAGCAGCCAAGGCGTTGTTCAAGGCGGGGAGCTGTTTTTT. Translating gives CASSQGVVQGGELFF.

A few counts support this clone. The chain carries TRBV7-2 and TRBJ2-7; D might be TRBD1 or TRBD2, each matching 5 bases. The CDR3 contains 12 residues. Trimming took off 0 bases at V and 8 bases at J, with 8 bases between the two ends. Looked up from germline, CDR1 is SGHTA and CDR2 is FQGNSA. The CDR3 region is CASSLAVGQQYF. The CDR3, as DNA: TGTGCCAGCAGCTTAGCGGTGGGACAGCAGTACTTC. Filled out from reference TRBV7-2 and TRBJ2-7, the complete variable domain reads GAGVSQSPSNKVTEKGKDVELRCDPISGHTALYWYRQSLGQGLEFLIYFQGNSAPDKSGLPSDRFSAERTGGSVSTLTIQRTQQEDSAVYLCASSLAVGQQYFGPGTRLTVT.

The genes are TRBV19 and TRBJ2-6; maybe TRBD1 (5 bases). The V gene lost 1 base and the J gene lost 0 bases, with 13 bases spanning the gap. The CDR3 consists of 18 residues. Germline CDR1 and CDR2: LNHDA and SQIVND (reference sequence). This CDR3 reads CASSIGYRGSSGANVLTF. The CDR3 bases are TGTGCCAGTAGTATAGGCTATAGGGGAAGCTCTGGGGCCAACGTCCTGACTTTC.

The chain is built from TRBV4-3 and TRBJ2-5; D not certain. V was trimmed by 2 bases and J by 5 bases, leaving 15 bases between them. The CDR3 is made up of 15 amino acids. The V gene's germline CDR1 is LGHNA and CDR2 YSLEER. CDR3 bases: TGCGCCAGCAGCCAACTTCGGCATACCGGGGAGACCCAGTACTTC. It yields the protein CASSQLRHTGETQYF.